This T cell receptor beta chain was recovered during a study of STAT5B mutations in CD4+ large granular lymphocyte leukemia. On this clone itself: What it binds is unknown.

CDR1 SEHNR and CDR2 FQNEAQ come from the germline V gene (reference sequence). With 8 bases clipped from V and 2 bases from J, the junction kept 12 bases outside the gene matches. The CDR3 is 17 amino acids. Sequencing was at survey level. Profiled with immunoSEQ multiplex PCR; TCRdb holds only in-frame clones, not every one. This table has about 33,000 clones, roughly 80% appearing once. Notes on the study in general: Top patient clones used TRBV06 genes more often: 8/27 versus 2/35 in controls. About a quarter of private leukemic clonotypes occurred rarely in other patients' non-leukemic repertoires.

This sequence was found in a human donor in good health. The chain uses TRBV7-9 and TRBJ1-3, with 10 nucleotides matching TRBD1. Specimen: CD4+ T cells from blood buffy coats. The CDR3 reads CASRGTGVWDPGNTIYF. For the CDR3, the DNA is TGTGCCAGCCGCGGGACAGGGGTGTGGGATCCTGGAAACACCATATATTTT.